The source of this T cell receptor (beta chain) is a study of T cell repertoires in cytomegalovirus infection. This CDR3 region has 18 residues. Per the germline V gene, CDR1 is SGHDN and CDR2 is FVKESK. V dropped 6 bases and J dropped 3 bases, with 27 bases sitting between them. This clonotype occurred many times. Its cognate antigen is unknown. TCRdb itself ran the reads through MiXCR, one entry per CDR3 protein. The data contain under 200,000 distinct CDR3 sequences, less than 9.5% of them singletons. Study-wide findings and caveats: CMV carriers having the relevant HLA were flagged by cumulative public TCR beta family frequency.

The sequenced material came from PBMCs. This chain links TRBV14 with TRBJ2-7; the D gene is possibly TRBD1 (5 bases). This TCR was recovered from a human donor in good health (CMV status not recorded). Some clones in this sample may be carry-over from other donors' samples. CDR3 in amino acids: CASRPALSKEGANYEQYF. The CDR3 region has the DNA TGTGCCAGCAGACCTGCGCTAAGCAAGGAAGGGGCTAACTACGAGCAGTACTTC.